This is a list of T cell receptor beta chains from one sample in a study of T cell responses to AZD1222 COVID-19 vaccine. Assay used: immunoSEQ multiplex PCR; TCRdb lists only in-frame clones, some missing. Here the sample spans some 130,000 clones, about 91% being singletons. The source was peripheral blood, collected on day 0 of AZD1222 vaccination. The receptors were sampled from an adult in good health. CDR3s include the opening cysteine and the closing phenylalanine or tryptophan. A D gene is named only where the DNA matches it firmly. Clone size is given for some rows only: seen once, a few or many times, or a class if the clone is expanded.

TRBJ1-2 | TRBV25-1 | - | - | TGTGCCAGCAGTGAACTTGGCAGGTTAGGCTATGGCTACACCTTC | CASSELGRLGYGYTF
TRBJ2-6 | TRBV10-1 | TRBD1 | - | TGCGCCAGCTGTGAGGGGACAGGGGGCCCCGGGGCCAACGTCCTGACTTTC | CASCEGTGGPGANVLTF
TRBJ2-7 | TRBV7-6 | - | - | TGTGCCAGCAGCTCTTCTCCAGGCCCTCTTTCCTACGAGCAGTACTTC | CASSSSPGPLSYEQYF
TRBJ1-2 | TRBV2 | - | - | TGTGCCAGCAGTGAGGGGGGGAGGGTCGGAAACTATGGCTACACCTTC | CASSEGGRVGNYGYTF
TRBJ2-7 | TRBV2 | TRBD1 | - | TGTGCCAGCAAGTTACAGGGGGACTCCTACGAGCAGTACTTC | CASKLQGDSYEQYF
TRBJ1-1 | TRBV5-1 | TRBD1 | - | TGCGCCAGCAGCTTGGTTGCAGGGGGGACTGAAGCTTTCTTT | CASSLVAGGTEAFF
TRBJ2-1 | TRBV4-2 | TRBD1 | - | TGTGCCAGCAGCCAAGATCAAGGACAGGGGTACAATGAGCAGTTCTTC | CASSQDQGQGYNEQFF
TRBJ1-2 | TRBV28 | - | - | TGTGCCAGCAGTTTAGACAGTACTTATGGCTACACCTTC | CASSLDSTYGYTF
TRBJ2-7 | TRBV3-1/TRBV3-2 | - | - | TGTGCCAGCAGCCAGGGGTCTTGGGCCCCCTCCTACGAGCAGTACTTC | CASSQGSWAPSYEQYF
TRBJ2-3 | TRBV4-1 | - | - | TGCGCCAGCAGCCAAGGGGGCAGGGGATCAGATACGCAGTATTTT | CASSQGGRGSDTQYF
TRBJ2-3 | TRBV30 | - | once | TGTGCCTGGAGCCCCCTGGGCGGGGATAGCACAGATACGCAGTATTTT | CAWSPLGGDSTDTQYF
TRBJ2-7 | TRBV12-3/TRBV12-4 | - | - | TGTGCCAGCAAGAATTCAGGCAGCTACGAGCAGTACTTC | CASKNSGSYEQYF
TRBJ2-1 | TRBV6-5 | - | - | TGTGCCAGCAGTTACTACTCTGGGTATGAGCAGTTCTTC | CASSYYSGYEQFF
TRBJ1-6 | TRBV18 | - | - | TGTGCCAGCCAGGGGCAGAAGGGTAATTCACCCCTCCACTTT | CASQGQKGNSPLHF
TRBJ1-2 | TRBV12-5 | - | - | TGTGCTAGTGGTTTGGTAGAAGGGGTAAGCTCTGGCTACACCTTC | CASGLVEGVSSGYTF
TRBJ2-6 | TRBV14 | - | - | TGTGCCAGCCAACATTCTGGGGCCAACGTCCTGACTTTC | CASQHSGANVLTF
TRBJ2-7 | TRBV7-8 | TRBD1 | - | TGTGCCAGCAGCCCGACAGGGTACAGCGAGCAGTACTTC | CASSPTGYSEQYF
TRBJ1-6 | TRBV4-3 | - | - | TGCGCCAGCAGCCAAGATTCGAGGAATTCACCCCTCCACTTT | CASSQDSRNSPLHF
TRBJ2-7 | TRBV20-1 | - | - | TGCAGTGCTAGTGTGCGGGATAGGGTTTACGAGCAGTACTTC | CSASVRDRVYEQYF
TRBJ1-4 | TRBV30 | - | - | TGTGCCTGGGAAAGGGGTTCTAATGAAAAACTGTTTTTT | CAWERGSNEKLFF
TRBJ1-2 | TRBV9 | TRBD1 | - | TGTGCCAGCAGCGCGGGGGCAGGGGGGTATGGCTACACCTTC | CASSAGAGGYGYTF
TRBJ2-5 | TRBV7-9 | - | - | TGTGCCAGCAGCTTAGCGGCATCTCGGGAGACCCAGTACTTC | CASSLAASRETQYF
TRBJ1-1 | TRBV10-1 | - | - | TGCGCCAGCAGTGAGTCCAGCGGGAAAACTGAAGCTTTCTTT | CASSESSGKTEAFF
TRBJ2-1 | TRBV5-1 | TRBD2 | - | TGCGCCAGCGTCAGGGGGCTAGCGGGAGGGCGAGAGCAGTTCTTC | CASVRGLAGGREQFF
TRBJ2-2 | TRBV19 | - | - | TGTGCCAGTAGTACAACTACGAACACCGGGGAGCTGTTTTTT | CASSTTTNTGELFF
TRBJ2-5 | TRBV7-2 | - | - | TGTGCCAGCAGCTTAGAGGTCTGGGAGACCCAGTACTTC | CASSLEVWETQYF
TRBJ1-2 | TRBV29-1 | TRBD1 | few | TGCAGCGTTGGGGGACAGAACTATGGCTACACCTTC | CSVGGQNYGYTF
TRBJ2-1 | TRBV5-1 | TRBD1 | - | TGCGCCAGCAGCTCCAGGGGGAATGAGCAGTTCTTC | CASSSRGNEQFF
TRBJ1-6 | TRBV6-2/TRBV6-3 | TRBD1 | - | TGTGCCAGCAGTCCGGGACAGGGATATTCACCCCTCCACTTT | CASSPGQGYSPLHF
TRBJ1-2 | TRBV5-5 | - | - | TGTGCCAGCAGCTTGGATACATGGGACTATGGCTACACCTTC | CASSLDTWDYGYTF
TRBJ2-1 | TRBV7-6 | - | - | TGTGCCAGCAGCTTCGGAATCTATGAGCAGTTCTTC | CASSFGIYEQFF
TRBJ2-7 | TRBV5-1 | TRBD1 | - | TGCGCCAGCAGAAGCAGGGGGCGCTCCGAGCAGTACTTC | CASRSRGRSEQYF
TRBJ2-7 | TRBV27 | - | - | TGTGCCTCTGGAGGAGGGGGGATCACCTACGAGCAGTACTTC | CASGGGGITYEQYF
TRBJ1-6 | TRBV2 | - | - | TGTGCCAGCAGAACCGGTCACAGGACCGCCTCACCCCTCCACTTT | CASRTGHRTASPLHF
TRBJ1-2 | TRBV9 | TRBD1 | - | TGTGCCAGCAGCGTAGCTGGGGACAGGGTAAAGGCTAACTATGGCTACACCTTC | CASSVAGDRVKANYGYTF
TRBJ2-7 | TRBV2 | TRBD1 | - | TGTGCCAGCAGTGAACTGGAGACAGGGGCTTCCGAGCAGTACTTC | CASSELETGASEQYF
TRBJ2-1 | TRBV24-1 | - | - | TGTGCCACCAGTGACACAACTAAGGACAATGAGCAGTTCTTC | CATSDTTKDNEQFF
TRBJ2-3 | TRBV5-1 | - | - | TGCGCCAGCAAGGGCTTCACTAGCACAGATACGCAGTATTTT | CASKGFTSTDTQYF
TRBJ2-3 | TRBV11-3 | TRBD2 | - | TGTGCCAGCAGCTTGGGACTAGCGGGAGATACAGATACGCAGTATTTT | CASSLGLAGDTDTQYF
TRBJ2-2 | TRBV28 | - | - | TGTGCCAGTGCCAGAACCGACACCGGGGAGCTGTTTTTT | CASARTDTGELFF
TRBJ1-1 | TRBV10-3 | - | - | TGTGCCATCAGTGAGGAGGGGAGAAACACTGAAGCTTTCTTT | CAISEEGRNTEAFF
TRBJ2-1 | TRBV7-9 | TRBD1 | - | TGTGCCAGCAGCCGAGGGACAGGGAGGATAGTGTATGGGTCGCATGAGCAGTTCTTC | CASSRGTGRIVYGSHEQFF
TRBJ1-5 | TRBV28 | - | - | TGTGCCAGCAGTAGAGAAGGCAATCAGCCCCAGCATTTT | CASSREGNQPQHF
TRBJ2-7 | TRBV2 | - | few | TGTGCCAGCAGTTATCAGGGACGGTCCTACGAGCAGTACTTC | CASSYQGRSYEQYF
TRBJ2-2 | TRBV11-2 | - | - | TGTGCCAGCAGCCCCTCGGAGGTCCCCTGGGGGGAGCTGTTTTTT | CASSPSEVPWGELFF
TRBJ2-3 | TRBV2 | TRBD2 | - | TGTGCCAGCACCCCAAGGACTAGCGGGGAGACAGATACGCAGTATTTT | CASTPRTSGETDTQYF
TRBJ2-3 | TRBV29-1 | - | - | TGCAGCGTTGAAAAGGACATAGGCACAGATACGCAGTATTTT | CSVEKDIGTDTQYF
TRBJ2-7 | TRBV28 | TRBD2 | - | TGTGCCGGGTCTAGCGGGAGGACCTACGAGCAGTACTTC | CAGSSGRTYEQYF
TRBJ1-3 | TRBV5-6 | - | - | TGTGCCAGCAGCTTGTTCCAGGTGGGAAACACCATATATTTT | CASSLFQVGNTIYF
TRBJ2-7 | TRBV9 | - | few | TGTGCCAGCGCCCTCGGGGGGACAGGTCGGAACGAGCAGTACTTC | CASALGGTGRNEQYF
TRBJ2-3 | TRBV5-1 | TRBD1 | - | TGCGCCAGCAGCCTGGGACAGGTAGGAGATACGCAGTATTTT | CASSLGQVGDTQYF
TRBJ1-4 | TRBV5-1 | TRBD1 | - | TGCGCCAGCAGCTTGGCCGGGCAGGGGGTTGAAAAACTGTTTTTT | CASSLAGQGVEKLFF
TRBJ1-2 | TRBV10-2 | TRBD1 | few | TGCGCCAGCAGTGAGAACACCGGGACAGGGTATGGCTACACCTTC | CASSENTGTGYGYTF
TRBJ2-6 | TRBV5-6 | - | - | TGTGCCAGCAGCTTGGGTGTCTCTGGGGCCAACGTCCTGACTTTC | CASSLGVSGANVLTF